This is a list of T cell receptor beta chains from one sample in a study of PD-L1 blockade in urothelial cancer. Measured with immunoSEQ multiplex PCR; TCRdb has only the in-frame clones, and not every one. The table has roughly 20,000 clones, about nine tenths seen once. Sequences were derived from PBMCs, sampled around atezolizumab (anti-PD-L1) treatment. All receptors come from a man in his 70s with urothelial cancer. Both conserved end residues are part of each CDR3. The D gene is left open where the match is weak. Where a row states a size, it is once, few, many or the class of an expanded clone; other rows omit it.

TRBV9,TRBD2,.,TRBJ2-1,CASSVGGGAIYEQFF,TGTGCCAGCAGCGTAGGCGGGGGGGCCATATATGAGCAGTTCTTC
TRBV11-2,TRBD1,.,TRBJ1-1,CASSLNPQGAGAEAFF,TGTGCCAGCAGCTTAAATCCCCAGGGGGCTGGGGCTGAAGCTTTCTTT
TRBV5-1,.,.,TRBJ1-2,CASTAGGANYGYTF,TGCGCCAGCACCGCCGGGGGAGCTAACTATGGCTACACCTTC
TRBV19,.,few,TRBJ2-1,CASGQYNEQFF,TGTGCCAGTGGGCAATACAATGAGCAGTTCTTC
TRBV2,TRBD1,.,TRBJ2-3,CASSALGTGGHRATQYF,TGTGCCAGCAGCGCTCTGGGGACAGGAGGCCATAGGGCTACGCAGTATTTT
TRBV18,TRBD1,.,TRBJ1-2,CASSPAGTVSSVGYTF,TGTGCCAGCTCACCAGCCGGGACAGTCTCCTCAGTTGGCTACACCTTC
TRBV7-2,TRBD2,.,TRBJ2-3,CASSLRVERGSDTQYF,TGTGCCAGCAGCCTTAGAGTAGAGCGGGGGTCTGATACGCAGTATTTT
TRBV7-9,TRBD2,.,TRBJ2-7,CASSYPDRGAYEQYF,TGTGCCAGCAGCTACCCTGATCGGGGGGCCTACGAGCAGTACTTC
TRBV7-9,.,.,TRBJ1-2,CASSWQSSYGYTF,TGTGCCAGCAGCTGGCAGTCTAGCTATGGCTACACCTTC
TRBV19,.,.,TRBJ1-4,CASSDQGGDEKLFF,TGTGCCAGTTCTGACCAGGGAGGGGATGAAAAACTGTTTTTT
TRBV10-3,.,once,TRBJ1-2,CAISISRGREGYTF,TGTGCCATCAGTATCTCACGAGGGAGAGAGGGCTACACCTTC
TRBV5-8,.,.,TRBJ1-3,CASSFSGSSGNTIYF,TGTGCCAGCAGCTTTAGTGGTTCCTCTGGAAACACCATATATTTT
TRBV6-5,.,.,TRBJ1-5,CASSYSRAGQPQHF,TGTGCCAGCAGTTACTCGAGAGCCGGTCAGCCCCAGCATTTT
TRBV5-1,.,.,TRBJ1-1,CASSTGFRGNTEAFF,TGCGCCAGCAGCACCGGCTTTCGGGGAAACACTGAAGCTTTCTTT
TRBV5-1,TRBD1,.,TRBJ2-1,CASSDRGDNEQFF,TGCGCCAGCTCAGACAGGGGAGACAATGAGCAGTTCTTC
TRBV13,TRBD1,.,TRBJ1-1,CASRSQGTGKGTEAFF,TGTGCCAGCAGAAGTCAGGGGACAGGGAAGGGCACTGAAGCTTTCTTT
TRBV5-4,.,few,TRBJ1-1,CASSFQGTNTEAFF,TGTGCCAGCAGCTTTCAGGGGACGAACACTGAAGCTTTCTTT
TRBV30,TRBD2,.,TRBJ2-5,CAWSRGLAGQETQYF,TGTGCCTGGAGTAGAGGATTAGCGGGGCAAGAGACCCAGTACTTC
TRBV1,.,.,TRBJ1-5,CTSHRRGNRPQHF,TGCACCAGTCACCGTAGGGGGAACCGGCCCCAGCATTTT
TRBV6-6,.,once,TRBJ1-5,CASSWRGATGNQPQHF,TGTGCCAGCAGTTGGCGGGGGGCGACTGGCAATCAGCCCCAGCATTTT
TRBV4-1,TRBD2,.,TRBJ2-2,CASSPSSGGADGELFF,TGCGCCAGCAGCCCCTCTAGCGGGGGGGCCGACGGGGAGCTGTTTTTT
TRBV6-1,TRBD1,.,TRBJ1-1,CASRDRTGRWAEAFF,TGTGCCAGCAGAGATAGGACAGGGCGATGGGCTGAAGCTTTCTTT
TRBV6-5,TRBD1,.,TRBJ2-7,CASSYSRGQGASEQYF,TGTGCCAGCAGTTACTCGCGTGGACAGGGGGCGAGCGAGCAGTACTTC
TRBV28,TRBD1,.,TRBJ1-2,CASSQQGKYGYTF,TGTGCCAGCAGTCAACAGGGGAAGTATGGCTACACCTTC
TRBV7-9,TRBD1,.,TRBJ2-1,CASSLAQGANEQFF,TGTGCCAGCAGCTTAGCTCAGGGGGCCAATGAGCAGTTCTTC
TRBV11-2,.,.,TRBJ1-1,CASTESWGDTEAFF,TGTGCCAGCACCGAATCTTGGGGGGACACTGAAGCTTTCTTT
TRBV6-5,.,.,TRBJ2-5,CASSYSPGGETQYF,TGTGCCAGCAGTTACTCGCCAGGAGGGGAGACCCAGTACTTC
TRBV2,TRBD2,.,TRBJ2-7,CASSGGLADSYEQYF,TGTGCCAGCAGTGGAGGACTAGCGGACTCCTACGAGCAGTACTTC